Presented here are 19 T cell receptor beta chains from one specimen sequenced in a study of CD8 T cells in Susac syndrome. cDNA came from around 0.54 to 1 ug RNA primed by random hexamers. A single record per CDR3 protein comes from TCRdb applying MiXCR to the immunoSEQ multiplex PCR reads. The profile shows 150,000 to 200,000 distinct CDR3 sequences, 90% to 95% of them singletons. Specimen: CD4+ T cells from PBMCs. These receptors were obtained from a human donor with multiple sclerosis.

The chain joins TRBV19 to TRBJ1-1, with TRBD1 matching over 7 bases. CDR3 length: 15 amino acids. With V trimmed by 3 bases and J by 1 base, 5 bases remained unmatched. CDR1 LNHDA and CDR2 SQIVND come from the germline V gene (reference sequence). The CDR3 loop is CASSMDRRGNTEAFF. CDR3 DNA: TGTGCCAGTAGTATGGACAGGCGTGGGAACACTGAAGCTTTCTTT. The whole variable domain, filled in from reference TRBV19 and TRBJ1-1, reads DGGITQSPKYLFRKEGQNVTLSCEQNLNHDAMYWYRQDPGQGLRLIYYSQIVNDFQKGDIAEGYSVSREKKESFPLTVTSAQKNPTAFYLCASSMDRRGNTEAFFGQGTRLTVV.

J is TRBJ2-5 and V is TRBV14; D assignment may be TRBD1 or TRBD2 (5 bases each). V lost 3 bases and J lost 7, with 15 bases in between. Looked up from germline, CDR1 is SGHDN and CDR2 is FVKESK. There are 14 residues in the CDR3. CDR3 nucleotide sequence: TGTGCCAGCAGCCAGGGGGTCTACCAGGGGACCCAGTACTTC. It encodes CASSQGVYQGTQYF.

The J gene is TRBJ1-1, the V gene TRBV5-1, with D possibly matching TRBD1 (5 bases). This CDR3 contains 13 residues. Germline V gene lookup returns CDR1 SGHRS and CDR2 YFSETQ. Trimming pared 2 bases from V and 7 bases from J, leaving 12 bases between. The DNA of the CDR3 is TGCGCCAGCAGCTTCATGGGACTGAGTGAAGCTTTCTTT. This sequence encodes CASSFMGLSEAFF.

This chain links TRBV30 with TRBJ2-1, with 11 bases lining up with TRBD2. Trimming took 0 bases from V and 5 from J; bases not matched to a gene: 6. Germline V gene data show CDR1 as GTSNPN and CDR2 as SVGIG (reference sequence). CDR3 length equals 16 residues. The DNA of the CDR3 is TGTGCCTGGAGTGTACAGGGGACTAGCGGCCACAATGAGCAGTTCTTC. Protein: CAWSVQGTSGHNEQFF.

This sequence joins TRBV20-1 and TRBJ1-1; D might be TRBD1 (5 bases). V lost 2 bases to trimming and J lost 8 bases, with 12 bases between them. Germline V lookup: CDR1 DFQATT, CDR2 SNEGSKA (reference sequence). The CDR3 is made up of 12 amino acids. CDR3 DNA: TGCAGTGCTAGAATCCGGACATCAGAAGCTTTCTTT. Translating it yields CSARIRTSEAFF.

V and J are TRBV7-2 and TRBJ1-1, with D possibly being TRBD1 (6 bases). This CDR3 region has 14 residues. In germline, CDR1 is SGHTA, CDR2 FQGNSA. The V and J ends lost 6 bases and 1 base respectively, with 12 bases between them. CDR3 sequence reads: CASSRQAQNTEAFF. CDR3 coding DNA: TGTGCCAGCAGTCGACAGGCCCAGAACACTGAAGCTTTCTTT.

The genes are TRBV19 and TRBJ2-1; D may be TRBD1 (5 bases). CDR1 and CDR2 from the germline V gene are LNHDA and SQIVND (reference sequence). V lost 3 bases, J lost 8 bases, and 11 bases lay in between. This CDR3 is 13 amino acids long. The CDR3 loop is CASSMKGIDEQFF. In DNA form, the CDR3 reads TGTGCCAGTAGTATGAAGGGGATAGATGAGCAGTTCTTC.

The chain couples TRBV6-2 or TRBV6-3 to TRBJ1-5; 7 bases are a match to TRBD1. V was pared by 5 bases and J by 1 base, with 11 bases of the junction left unmatched. Germline V gene lookup returns CDR1 MNHEY and CDR2 SVGEGT. The CDR3 contains 17 residues. DNA for the CDR3: TGTGCCAGCAGTCCCCCCCCTCAGGGGGTAAGCAATCAGCCCCAGCATTTT. This translates into CASSPPPQGVSNQPQHF.

V usage is TRBV20-1 and J usage is TRBJ2-7; D might be TRBD2 (6 bases). The V gene's germline CDR1 is DFQATT and CDR2 SNEGSKA (reference sequence). Trimming removed 4 bases from V and 2 bases from J, with 12 bases in between. The CDR3 loop spans 13 amino acids. CDR3 residues: CSAKDYLTYEQYF. The CDR3 DNA reads TGCAGTGCTAAGGACTACCTAACCTACGAGCAGTACTTC.

The chain employs TRBV28 and TRBJ1-2, with TRBD1 identical over 7 bases. V was clipped by 6 bases and J by 4 bases; unmatched bases: 8. This CDR3 region has 14 residues. Germline V gene lookup returns CDR1 MDHEN and CDR2 SYDVKM. CDR3 nucleotides: TGTGCCAGCAGGGCTACAGGGGACGGCTATGGCTACACCTTC. It specifies CASRATGDGYGYTF.

The chain carries TRBV28 and TRBJ2-7; no reliable D call. V lost 3 bases and J lost 4, with 10 bases in between. The CDR3 is 13 residues long. Germline-derived CDR1 and CDR2 are MDHEN and SYDVKM. CDR3 bases: TGTGCCAGCAGTTTCACAGACTTATACGAGCAGTACTTC. This gives the protein CASSFTDLYEQYF.

The J gene is TRBJ2-7, the V gene TRBV6-5; TRBD2 aligns across 7 bases. This CDR3 is 13 amino acids long. CDR1 and CDR2 (germline): MNHEY, SVGAGI. V was clipped by 6 bases and J by 4 bases; unmatched bases: 6. CDR3 in DNA: TGTGCCAGCAGGGAAGCGGGAACGTACGAGCAGTACTTC. This codes for CASREAGTYEQYF.

J is TRBJ2-2 and V is TRBV20-1; D possibly uses TRBD1 or TRBD2 (7 bases each). In germline, CDR1 is DFQATT, CDR2 SNEGSKA (reference sequence). V shed 3 bases and J shed 7 bases, with 15 bases lying between them. The CDR3 contains 14 residues. The CDR3 bases are TGCAGTGCTAGCACCCTCAGGGGGGGCGGGGAGCTGTTTTTT. Residues: CSASTLRGGGELFF.

The V gene is TRBV3-1, the J gene TRBJ1-2, with no clear D. The germline CDR1 and CDR2 sequences are LGHDT and YNNKEL (reference sequence). The CDR3 contains 13 residues. Trimming took 6 bases from V and 4 from J, leaving 12 bases between them. CDR3 amino acids: CASSSMTLYGYTF. The DNA of the CDR3 is TGTGCCAGCAGTTCCATGACCCTCTATGGCTACACCTTC.

The chain recombines TRBV12-3 or TRBV12-4 with TRBJ1-2; possibly TRBD1 for D (5 bases). The CDR3 runs 12 residues. Trimming removed 6 bases at V and 6 bases at J, with 11 bases between. The chain's CDR3 is CASSRSRDGYTF. In DNA, the CDR3 is TGTGCCAGCAGCCGGAGCAGGGATGGCTACACCTTC.

The rearrangement joins TRBV28 to TRBJ2-5; 7 nucleotides match TRBD2. The V gene's germline CDR1 is MDHEN and CDR2 SYDVKM. After removal of 6 bases from V and 7 bases from J, the junction contained 20 bases not matched to a gene. The CDR3 is 17 residues long. The CDR3 region is CASSPRRAGDPWGTQYF. CDR3 in DNA: TGTGCCAGCAGCCCCAGGCGGGCGGGGGACCCTTGGGGGACCCAGTACTTC.

The rearrangement uses TRBV7-2 and TRBJ1-6; D gene ambiguous. The CDR3 length is 13 residues. Per germline, CDR1 SGHTA and CDR2 FQGNSA. V was cut by 4 bases and J by 8 bases, with 9 bases left in between. The CDR3 loop is CASSSHKDSPLHF. The CDR3 DNA follows: TGTGCCAGCAGCTCACACAAGGATTCACCCCTCCACTTT.

This clonotype appeared a single time. The CDR3 spells CASRGRVQPTEAFF. CDR3 sequence (DNA): TGTGCCAGCAGAGGAAGGGTCCAGCCGACTGAAGCTTTCTTT. The V gene is TRBV6-5, the J gene TRBJ1-1; no definite D call. Germline V gene data show CDR1 as MNHEY and CDR2 as SVGAGI. V lost 6 bases, J lost 5 bases, and 16 bases lay in between. CDR3 size: 14 residues.

The CDR3: CSASSLAVYNEQFF. For the CDR3, the DNA is TGCAGTGCTAGTAGTCTAGCGGTCTACAATGAGCAGTTCTTC. The rearrangement joins TRBV20-1 to TRBJ2-1; 7 bases align to TRBD2. This CDR3 has 14 amino acids. V shed 3 bases and J 3 bases; nucleotides not matched to a gene: 5. Germline V lookup: CDR1 DFQATT, CDR2 SNEGSKA (reference sequence).